Listed here are 31 T cell receptor beta chains from one sample, sequenced in a study of cytomegalovirus exposure and HLA in healthy donors. The primer mix had 60 Vbeta and 13 Jbeta primers. The data were produced by immunoSEQ multiplex PCR, yet TCRdb's version contains in-frame clones alone and is incomplete. The data hold some 240,000 clones, with 70% to 85% observed a single time. Sequencing was carried out using PBMCs. All receptors derive from a male donor in good health and CMV-seronegative.

The chain employs TRBV18 and TRBJ1-2; 10 bases align to TRBD1. The CDR3 consists of 14 residues. Germline CDR1 is KGHSH and CDR2 is LQKENI. After removal of 4 bases from V and 7 bases from J, the junction contained 6 bases not matched to a gene. CDR3 sequence reads: CASSQMDRGAGYTF. The CDR3 DNA reads as TGTGCCAGCTCACAGATGGACAGGGGGGCTGGCTACACCTTC.

Turning to this clone: This CDR3 is also generated by other DNA sequences in the sample. This sequence joins TRBV28 and TRBJ1-5; 7 positions agree with TRBD1. Losses at the gene ends were 6 bases for V and 4 bases for J; bases not matched to a gene: 3. From germline, CDR1 is MDHEN and CDR2 SYDVKM. CDR3 size: 13 residues. The CDR3 DNA reads TGTGCCAGCAGAGAACAGGGGAATCAGCCCCAGCATTTT. Protein sequence: CASREQGNQPQHF.

V gene TRBV29-1 combines with J gene TRBJ2-5; tentative D call: TRBD1 (5 bases). V lost 0 bases and J lost 13, with 15 bases in between. There are 12 residues in the CDR3. Germline loops: CDR1 SQVTM, CDR2 ANQGSEA. The CDR3 DNA sequence: TGCAGCGTTGAAGATCCCACAGGAACACGGTACTTC. It is translated as CSVEDPTGTRYF.

The rearrangement joins TRBV29-1 to TRBJ2-1; D possibly corresponds to TRBD1 (6 bases). This CDR3 region has 13 residues. Germline CDR1 reads SQVTM; CDR2 reads ANQGSEA. V lost 1 base, J lost 7 bases, and 11 bases lay in between. The CDR3 loop reads CSVEVGQGNEQFF. As DNA, the CDR3 is TGCAGCGTTGAAGTAGGTCAGGGGAATGAGCAGTTCTTC.

The chain uses TRBV9 and TRBJ2-1; 10 nucleotides agree with TRBD2. This CDR3 region has 17 residues. V dropped 1 base and J dropped 7; count of bases not matched to a gene: 11. Germline lookup yields CDR1 SGDLS and CDR2 YYNGEE. CDR3 region: CASSVSSAGGPQNEQFF. CDR3 in DNA: TGTGCCAGCAGCGTAAGTTCAGCGGGAGGGCCCCAGAATGAGCAGTTCTTC.

This CDR3 is CASSADTGVIQPQHF. The CDR3, as DNA: TGTGCCAGCAGCGCCGATACAGGGGTGATACAGCCCCAGCATTTT. The chain is built from TRBV9 and TRBJ1-5; 7 bases map to TRBD1. With 3 bases clipped from V and 7 bases from J, the junction kept 10 bases outside the gene matches. The CDR3 loop spans 15 amino acids. The germline CDR1 and CDR2 sequences are SGDLS and YYNGEE.

The V gene is TRBV7-6, the J gene TRBJ2-5; TRBD2 aligns across 7 bases. The V gene's germline CDR1 is SGHVS and CDR2 FNYEAQ. CDR3 length: 15 amino acids. Losses at the gene ends were 2 bases for V and 0 bases for J; bases not matched to a gene: 3. The CDR3 DNA sequence: TGTGCCAGCAGCTTACTAGCGGTAGACCAAGAGACCCAGTACTTC. Protein: CASSLLAVDQETQYF.

This clone was observed once. This sequence joins TRBV15 and TRBJ2-3, with TRBD2 as a possible D gene (6 bases). Germline V gives CDR1 LNHNV, CDR2 YYDKDF (reference sequence). The CDR3 extends over 16 amino acids. Deletions cut 5 bases from V and 4 bases from J, with 19 bases between. The CDR3 DNA follows: TGTGCCACCAGCGAGGGTGTGGGCGGGATAGCAGATACGCAGTATTTT. Its translation: CATSEGVGGIADTQYF.

In its sample, this clone was seen once. The chain has TRBV7-3 and TRBJ2-2; D might be TRBD2 (5 bases). The V gene lost 4 bases and the J gene lost 5 bases, with 14 bases spanning the gap. Germline V gene lookup returns CDR1 SGHTA and CDR2 FQGTGA. The CDR3 runs to 15 residues. Here the CDR3 reads CASSSLPGETGELFF. The DNA for the CDR3 is TGTGCCAGCAGCTCCCTACCCGGGGAGACCGGGGAGCTGTTTTTT.

This chain joins TRBV7-2 and TRBJ2-5; D is perhaps TRBD2 (6 bases). Looked up from germline, CDR1 is SGHTA and CDR2 is FQGNSA. V was shortened by 0 bases and J by 11 bases, with 13 bases between the two germline ends. The CDR3 runs to 13 residues. CDR3 DNA sequence: TGTGCCAGCAGCTTAGCCCACCTACGGGAGCAGTACTTC. Translated: CASSLAHLREQYF.

The chain is built from TRBV13 and TRBJ2-3; D uncertain. This CDR3 comprises 12 residues. From germline, CDR1 is PRHDT and CDR2 FYEKMQ (reference sequence). Trimming removed 5 bases from V and 4 bases from J, with 7 bases in between. The CDR3 DNA reads as TGTGCCAGCAGCCAGTATCCAGATACGCAGTATTTT. It specifies CASSQYPDTQYF.

J is TRBJ2-3 and V is TRBV19; D gene ambiguous. CDR1 is LNHDA and CDR2 is SQIVND in the germline V gene (reference sequence). Trimming took off 2 bases at V and 6 bases at J, with 6 bases between the two ends. This CDR3 is 12 amino acids long. CDR3 DNA sequence: TGTGCCAGTAGTATATACGAGGATACGCAGTATTTT. It is translated as CASSIYEDTQYF.

The J gene is TRBJ2-3, the V gene TRBV7-9; 7 bases are shared with TRBD1. This CDR3 spans 16 amino acids. With V trimmed by 6 bases and J by 7 bases, 16 bases remained unmatched. In germline, CDR1 is SEHNR, CDR2 FQNEAQ (reference sequence). In DNA form, the CDR3 reads TGTGCCAGCAGAAAGACAGGGTTAGTTCTCCAGAATACGCAGTATTTT. The encoded protein is CASRKTGLVLQNTQYF. The variable domain in full, with the rest retrieved from reference TRBV7-9 and TRBJ2-3, is DTGVSQNPRHKITKRGQNVTFRCDPISEHNRLYWYRQTLGQGPEFLTYFQNEAQLEKSRLLSDRFSAERPKGSFSTLEIQRTEQGDSAMYLCASRKTGLVLQNTQYFGPGTRLTVL.

The chain recombines TRBV21-1 with TRBJ2-3; the table gives TRBD2 as D, unverified against the DNA. TRBV21-1 is designated a pseudogene. The CDR3 consists of 16 residues. CDR3 sequence: CASSSSSGRQEDTQYF. DNA for the CDR3: TGTGCCAGCAGCTCCTCTAGCGGGAGACAGGAAGATACGCAGTATTTT.

The chain carries TRBV5-6 and TRBJ1-4, with 8 bases fitting TRBD1. This CDR3 is built from 15 residues. Germline CDR1 is SGHDT and CDR2 is YYEEEE. With 1 base clipped from V and 2 bases from J, the junction kept 1 base outside the gene matches. The CDR3 nucleotides read TGTGCCAGCAGCTTGCGGACAGGGACTAATGAAAAACTGTTTTTT. This codes for CASSLRTGTNEKLFF. Full variable domain (outside the CDR3, taken from reference TRBV5-6 and TRBJ1-4): DAGVTQSPTHLIKTRGQQVTLRCSPKSGHDTVSWYQQALGQGPQFIFQYYEEEERQRGNFPDRFSGHQFPNYSSELNVNALLLGDSALYLCASSLRTGTNEKLFFGSGTQLSVL.

In this sample, this clone turned up once. The rearrangement links TRBV9 to TRBJ2-2; TRBD1 agrees at 10 bases. The V gene end was trimmed by 3 bases and the J gene end by 5 bases; junction bases not matched to a gene: 7. The CDR3 runs to 16 residues. The germline V gene encodes CDR1 SGDLS and CDR2 YYNGEE. The CDR3 nucleotides read TGTGCCAGCAGCGGCGGGACAGGGGCTATGACCGGGGAGCTGTTTTTT. This translates into CASSGGTGAMTGELFF.

This clone was recorded only once. The chain carries TRBV2 and TRBJ2-3; TRBD2 aligns across 7 bases. J was trimmed by 2 bases and V by 8 bases; bases with no gene match: 1. Germline V gives CDR1 SNHLY, CDR2 FYNNEI. CDR3 length: 12 residues. The CDR3 DNA reads TGTGCCAGCGGGACTACCACAGATACGCAGTATTTT. Protein sequence: CASGTTTDTQYF.

As DNA, the CDR3 is TGTGCCAGCAGCTTAAGGGGACAGGGGAACGAGCAGTACTTC. Translating it yields CASSLRGQGNEQYF. The chain uses TRBV7-3 and TRBJ2-7; 10 bases fit TRBD1. The V gene end was trimmed by 1 base and the J gene end by 5 bases; junction bases not matched to a gene: 2. Germline CDR1 SGHTA, CDR2 FQGTGA. This CDR3 is 14 amino acids long.

This clone was seen a single time. The rearrangement joins TRBV6-1 to TRBJ2-1; 9 positions agree with TRBD1. CDR1 and CDR2 from the germline V gene are MNHNS and SASEGT. The CDR3 is 15 residues long. The V and J ends lost 7 bases and 3 bases, in that order; junction bases with no gene match: 7. The CDR3 DNA is TGTGCCAGCACCCCGGACAGGGGCCTCTACAATGAGCAGTTCTTC. This gives the protein CASTPDRGLYNEQFF.

This chain's CDR3 is CASSMGLAESSYEQYF. In DNA form, the CDR3 reads TGTGCCAGCAGCATGGGACTAGCGGAATCCTCCTACGAGCAGTACTTC. The chain links TRBV7-8 to TRBJ2-7; 11 bases map to TRBD2. The germline V gene encodes CDR1 SGHVS and CDR2 FQNEAQ. The CDR3 loop spans 16 amino acids. V lost 5 bases to trimming and J lost 0 bases; unmatched junction nucleotides: 6.

V is TRBV7-9 and J is TRBJ1-2; D is perhaps TRBD1 (6 bases). Germline-derived CDR1 and CDR2 are SEHNR and FQNEAQ (reference sequence). The CDR3 has 12 residues. The germline V and J ends were trimmed by 4 bases and 3 bases, with 6 bases remaining between them. For the CDR3, the DNA is TGTGCCAGCAGCTACAGGGACTATGGCTACACCTTC. Its translation is CASSYRDYGYTF.

V and J are TRBV5-1 and TRBJ2-1; a weak D match, TRBD1 (6 bases). CDR1 SGHRS and CDR2 YFSETQ come from the germline V gene. Trimming removed 0 bases at V and 9 bases at J, with 13 bases between. This CDR3 spans 14 amino acids. CDR3 sequence reads: CASSLDTGITEQFF. In DNA, the CDR3 is TGCGCCAGCAGCTTGGATACAGGGATAACTGAGCAGTTCTTC.

The rearrangement joins TRBV11-2 to TRBJ2-7; TRBD1 agrees at 7 bases. V trimming: 4 bases; J trimming: 5 bases; junction bases outside the gene matches: 20. The CDR3 spans 18 residues. The germline CDR1 and CDR2 sequences are SGHAT and FQNNGV. Here the CDR3 DNA reads TGTGCCAGCAGCTCCAGGGGGTCAGGTCAGGGTGTTTCCCACGAGCAGTACTTC. This codes for CASSSRGSGQGVSHEQYF.

The chain couples TRBV6-1 to TRBJ2-7; 10 bases map to TRBD2. CDR1 and CDR2 (germline): MNHNS, SASEGT. V was clipped by 6 bases and J by 6 bases; unmatched bases: 5. The CDR3 covers 13 residues. The CDR3 DNA is TGTGCCAGCAGGGGACTAGCGTCAAGCGAGCAGTACTTC. Translated, it gives CASRGLASSEQYF.

This chain connects TRBV6-5 to TRBJ1-2; possibly TRBD1 for D (6 bases). The CDR3 has 13 amino acids. The V end lost 6 bases, the J end lost 7 bases, and 15 bases lay between the germline ends. In germline, CDR1 is MNHEY, CDR2 SVGAGI. CDR3 in amino acids: CASSPPRGGGYTF. In DNA, the CDR3 is TGTGCCAGCAGCCCTCCTAGGGGGGGTGGCTACACCTTC.

The J gene is TRBJ1-2, the V gene TRBV2, with a possible D match to TRBD1 (5 bases). The CDR3 runs to 13 residues. CDR1 is SNHLY and CDR2 is FYNNEI in the germline V gene. Deletions cut 6 bases from V and 4 bases from J, with 12 bases between. CDR3 in amino acids: CASSTGTFYGYTF. The CDR3, as DNA: TGTGCCAGCAGCACAGGTACCTTCTATGGCTACACCTTC. Together with reference TRBV2 and TRBJ1-2, the CDR3 gives the full variable domain: EPEVTQTPSHQVTQMGQEVILRCVPISNHLYFYWYRQILGQKVEFLVSFYNNEISEKSEIFDDQFSVERPDGSNFTLKIRSTKLEDSAMYFCASSTGTFYGYTFGSGTRLTVV.

The V and J genes are TRBV30 and TRBJ2-1; 7 bases are a match to TRBD2. Germline V gene sequence: CDR1 GTSNPN, CDR2 SVGIG (reference sequence). The CDR3 contains 13 residues. V gave up 4 bases and J gave up 5 bases; unmatched junction bases: 5. In nucleotides, the CDR3 is TGTGCCTGGACGGGACTAAAAAACAATGAGCAGTTCTTC. Amino acids: CAWTGLKNNEQFF.

CDR3 sequence (DNA): TGTGCCAGCAGCGTAGATAGATACACAGATACGCAGTATTTT. Amino acid sequence: CASSVDRYTDTQYF. The rearrangement links TRBV9 to TRBJ2-3; D is uncertain. The germline V and J ends were trimmed by 0 bases and 2 bases, with 7 bases remaining between them. The V gene's germline CDR1 is SGDLS and CDR2 YYNGEE. This CDR3 is built from 14 residues.

The chain links TRBV18 to TRBJ2-7; TRBD2 aligns across 7 bases. Germline V lookup: CDR1 KGHSH, CDR2 LQKENI. The trim removed 3 bases at V and 7 bases at J, leaving 3 bases unmatched. The CDR3 has 12 amino acids. The CDR3 bases are TGTGCCAGCTCACCTGGAGCGGGGGAGCAGTACTTC. It specifies CASSPGAGEQYF.

The chain carries TRBV18 and TRBJ1-2; 7 positions match TRBD1. The CDR3 loop spans 15 amino acids. J gave up 8 bases and V 6 bases, and 15 bases lay outside the gene matches. Germline V gene data show CDR1 as KGHSH and CDR2 as LQKENI. The CDR3 spells CASSPDRVPAGGYTF. CDR3 DNA sequence: TGTGCCAGCTCTCCCGACAGGGTTCCAGCGGGCGGCTACACCTTC.

This sequence joins TRBV7-8 and TRBJ2-1, with 7 nucleotides matching TRBD1. V was pared by 5 bases and J by 5 bases, with 12 bases of the junction left unmatched. This CDR3 has 16 residues. Looked up from germline, CDR1 is SGHVS and CDR2 is FQNEAQ. The CDR3 region has the DNA TGTGCCAGCAGCCCAGGGACAGTACTTTTAAACAATGAGCAGTTCTTC. Its translation: CASSPGTVLLNNEQFF.